The table lists the clone carrying this TCR beta chain with a few counts. The antigen remains unidentified. This record comes from a study of CD8 T cells in ankylosing spondylitis. Study-wide points: One TCR beta motif, made up of about 8 highly homologous variants, appeared characteristic of ankylosing spondylitis blood.

Libraries for TCR beta were made by quantitative 5'-RACE with molecular barcodes. From the 5' RACE reads, TCRdb called clonotypes with MiXCR, one entry per CDR3 protein. The repertoire has 380,000 or so distinct CDR3 sequences, approximately 22% of them found once; the top ten carry 13%. CDR1 MNHEY and CDR2 SMNVEV come from the germline V gene (reference sequence). With V trimmed by 6 bases and J by 2 bases, 7 bases remained unmatched. CDR3 length equals 15 residues. This TCR was sampled from a male donor with ankylosing spondylitis or in good health (not recorded which). The specimen was blood, either unsorted or a sorted T cell fraction (not recorded which). The rearrangement uses TRBV27 and TRBJ2-3, with 8 bases identical to TRBD2. CDR3 protein: CASRKAGEYTDTQYF. The CDR3 DNA follows: TGTGCCAGCAGGAAAGCGGGGGAGTACACAGATACGCAGTATTTT.